Detailed here is one T cell receptor (beta chain). The data were taken from a study of blood T cell repertoires in COVID-19. Overall study: Donors in the United States, Italy and Spain gave samples during acute or convalescent COVID-19.

Germline-derived CDR1 and CDR2 are SGHKS and YYEKEE (reference sequence). Trimming removed 1 base from V and 3 bases from J; junction bases left unmatched: 3. The CDR3 runs 15 residues. Methods used by the authors: Amplification from reference gene primers served as the basis for estimated nucleated cell counts. The assay was immunoSEQ multiplex PCR, and TCRdb's table has in-frame clones only and misses some. That table is the source of V, J and clone size, and D and trimming were worked out from the DNA. Counted here are 110,000 or so clones, 87% occurring once; the ten biggest clones make up approximately 7.7%.

Specimen: peripheral blood. The receptor's source is a human donor in a cohort sampled during active COVID-19. The chain is built from TRBV5-5 and TRBJ1-3, with TRBD1 identical over 8 bases. CDR3 sequence: CASSLQGAFGNTIYF. CDR3 nucleotides: TGTGCCAGCAGCTTGCAGGGGGCTTTTGGAAACACCATATATTTT.